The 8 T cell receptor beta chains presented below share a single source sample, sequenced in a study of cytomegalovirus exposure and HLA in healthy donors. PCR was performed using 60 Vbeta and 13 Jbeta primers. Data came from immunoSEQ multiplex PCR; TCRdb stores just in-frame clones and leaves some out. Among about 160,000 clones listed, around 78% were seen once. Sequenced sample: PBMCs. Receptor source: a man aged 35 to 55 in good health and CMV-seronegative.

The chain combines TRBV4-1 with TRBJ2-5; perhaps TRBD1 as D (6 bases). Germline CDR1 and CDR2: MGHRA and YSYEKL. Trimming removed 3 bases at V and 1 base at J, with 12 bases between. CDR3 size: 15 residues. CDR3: CASSQEGDIQETQYF. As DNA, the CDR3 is TGCGCCAGCAGCCAGGAAGGGGACATCCAAGAGACCCAGTACTTC.

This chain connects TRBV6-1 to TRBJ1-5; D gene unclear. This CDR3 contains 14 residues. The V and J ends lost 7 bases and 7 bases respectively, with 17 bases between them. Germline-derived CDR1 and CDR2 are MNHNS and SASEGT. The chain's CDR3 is CASNDGGYYQPQHF. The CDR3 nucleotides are TGTGCCAGCAACGACGGTGGGTACTACCAGCCCCAGCATTTT.

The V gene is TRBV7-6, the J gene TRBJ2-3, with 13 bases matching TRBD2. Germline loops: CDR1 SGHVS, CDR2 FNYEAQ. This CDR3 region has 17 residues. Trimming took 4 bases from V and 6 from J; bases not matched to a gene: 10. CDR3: CASSSYPQTSGRDTQYF. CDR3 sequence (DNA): TGTGCCAGCAGCTCCTACCCTCAGACTAGCGGGAGGGATACGCAGTATTTT.

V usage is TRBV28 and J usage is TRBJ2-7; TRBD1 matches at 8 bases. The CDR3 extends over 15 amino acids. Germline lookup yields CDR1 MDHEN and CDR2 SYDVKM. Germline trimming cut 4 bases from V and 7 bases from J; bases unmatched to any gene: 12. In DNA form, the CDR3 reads TGTGCCAGCAGTTCTCCGGGACAGGAGGCCAGGGAGCAGTACGTC. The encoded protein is CASSSPGQEAREQYV.

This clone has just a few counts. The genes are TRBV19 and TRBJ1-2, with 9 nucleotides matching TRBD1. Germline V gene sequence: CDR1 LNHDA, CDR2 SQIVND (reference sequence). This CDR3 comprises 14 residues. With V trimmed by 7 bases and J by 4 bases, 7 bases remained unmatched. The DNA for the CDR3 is TGTGCCAGTACCTTAGGACAGGGGAGCTATGGCTACACCTTC. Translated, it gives CASTLGQGSYGYTF.

The DNA of the CDR3 is TGTGCCAGCAGTCGGACAGCGAATAATTCACCCCTCCACTTT. The encoded protein is CASSRTANNSPLHF. The chain has TRBV6-1 and TRBJ1-6, with a possible D match to TRBD1 (6 bases). V dropped 5 bases and J dropped 5 bases, with 10 bases sitting between them. Germline CDR1 is MNHNS and CDR2 is SASEGT. This CDR3 spans 14 amino acids.

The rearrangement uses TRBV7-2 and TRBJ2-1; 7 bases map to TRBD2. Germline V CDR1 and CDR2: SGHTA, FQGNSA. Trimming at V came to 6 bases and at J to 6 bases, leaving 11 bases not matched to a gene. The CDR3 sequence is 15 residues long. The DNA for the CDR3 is TGTGCCAGCAGACGAATGCTAGCGGAAATCAATGAGCAGTTCTTC. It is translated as CASRRMLAEINEQFF.

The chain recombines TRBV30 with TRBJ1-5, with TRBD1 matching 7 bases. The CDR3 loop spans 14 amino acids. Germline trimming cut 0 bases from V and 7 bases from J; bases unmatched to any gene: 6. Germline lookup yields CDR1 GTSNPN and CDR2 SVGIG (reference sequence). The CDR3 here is CAWSVQTGQQPQHF. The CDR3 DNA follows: TGTGCCTGGAGTGTACAGACAGGGCAACAGCCCCAGCATTTT.